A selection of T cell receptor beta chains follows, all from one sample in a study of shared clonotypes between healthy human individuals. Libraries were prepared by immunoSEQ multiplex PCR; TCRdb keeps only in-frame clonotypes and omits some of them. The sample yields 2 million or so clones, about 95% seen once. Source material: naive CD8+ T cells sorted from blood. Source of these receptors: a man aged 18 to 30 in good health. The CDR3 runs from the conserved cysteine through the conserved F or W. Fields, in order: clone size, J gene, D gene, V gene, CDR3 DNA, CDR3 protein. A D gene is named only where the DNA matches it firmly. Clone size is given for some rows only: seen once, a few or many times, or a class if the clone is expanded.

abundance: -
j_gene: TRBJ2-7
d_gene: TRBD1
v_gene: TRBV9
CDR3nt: TGTGCCAGCAGCGTAGTGGGACAGGGATCCGAGCAGTACTTC
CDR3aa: CASSVVGQGSEQYF

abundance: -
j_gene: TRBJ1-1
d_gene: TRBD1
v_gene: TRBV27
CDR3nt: TGTGCCAGCAGTTGGGACAGGGGATTGAACACTGAAGCTTTCTTT
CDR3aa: CASSWDRGLNTEAFF

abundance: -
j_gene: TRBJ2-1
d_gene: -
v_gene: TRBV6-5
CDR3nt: TGTGCCAGCAGCACCACAGCCGTATCCTACAATGAGCAGTTCTTC
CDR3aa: CASSTTAVSYNEQFF

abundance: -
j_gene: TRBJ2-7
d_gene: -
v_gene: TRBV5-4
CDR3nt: TGTGCCAGCAGCTTGACCGGTCTTGAGCAGTACTTC
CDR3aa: CASSLTGLEQYF

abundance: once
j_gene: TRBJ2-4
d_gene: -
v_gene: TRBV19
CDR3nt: TGTGCCAGTAGTGCCGCAGGGTGGTCCATTCAGTACTTC
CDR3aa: CASSAAGWSIQYF

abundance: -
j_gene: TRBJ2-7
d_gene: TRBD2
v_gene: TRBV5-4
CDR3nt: TGTGCCAGCAGCTCGGGGGGGCGAGCCTACGAGCAGTACTTC
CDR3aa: CASSSGGRAYEQYF

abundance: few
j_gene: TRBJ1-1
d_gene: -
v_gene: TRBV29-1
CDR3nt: TGCAGCGTTACGGGGTTGAACACTGAAGCTTTCTTT
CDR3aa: CSVTGLNTEAFF

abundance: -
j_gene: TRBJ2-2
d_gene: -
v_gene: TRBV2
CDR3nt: TGTGCCAGCCAGGACGGAAACACCGGGGAGCTGTTTTTT
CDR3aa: CASQDGNTGELFF

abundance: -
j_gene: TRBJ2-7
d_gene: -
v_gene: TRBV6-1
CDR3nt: TGTGCCAGCACGGGGGACATCTCCTACGAGCAGTACTTC
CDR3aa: CASTGDISYEQYF

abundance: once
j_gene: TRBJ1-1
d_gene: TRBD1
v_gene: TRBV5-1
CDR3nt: TGCGCCAGCAGCCTCAGGGGGAGCACTGAAGCTTTCTTT
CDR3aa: CASSLRGSTEAFF

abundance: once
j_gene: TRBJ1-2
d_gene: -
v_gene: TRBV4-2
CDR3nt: TGTGCCAGCAGCCAAGGTCTCGTTACTAACTATGGCTACACCTTC
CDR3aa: CASSQGLVTNYGYTF

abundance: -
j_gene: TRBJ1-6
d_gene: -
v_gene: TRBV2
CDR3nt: TGTGCCAGCAGTGCCGCCAGTAATAATTCACCCCTCCACTTT
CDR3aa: CASSAASNNSPLHF

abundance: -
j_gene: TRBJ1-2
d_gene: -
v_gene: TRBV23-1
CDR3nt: TGCGCCAGCAGTCAGGAAAGGAGGGGCCAGCACTATGGCTACACCTTC
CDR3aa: CASSQERRGQHYGYTF

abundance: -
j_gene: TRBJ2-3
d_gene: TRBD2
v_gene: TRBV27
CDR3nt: TGTGCCAGCCCCAGACTAGCGGGAGGTCCGCTGGCCGGCACAGATACGCAGTATTTT
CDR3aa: CASPRLAGGPLAGTDTQYF

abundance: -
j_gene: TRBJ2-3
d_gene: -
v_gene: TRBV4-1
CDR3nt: TGCGCCAGCAGCCAGGGCAGGGGACCAGATGATACGCAGTATTTT
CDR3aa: CASSQGRGPDDTQYF

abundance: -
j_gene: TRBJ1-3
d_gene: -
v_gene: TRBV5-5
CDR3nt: TGTGCCAGCAGCGCCTTATCTGGAAACACCATATATTTT
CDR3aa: CASSALSGNTIYF

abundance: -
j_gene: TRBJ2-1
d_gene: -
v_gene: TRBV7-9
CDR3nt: TGTGCCAGCAGCCACCGAGGAGGGTACAATGAGCAGTTCTTC
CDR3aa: CASSHRGGYNEQFF

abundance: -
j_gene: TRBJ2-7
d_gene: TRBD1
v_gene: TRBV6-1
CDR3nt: TGTGCCAGCAGTGAAACAGGGGAAGGCAACGAGCAGTACTTC
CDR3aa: CASSETGEGNEQYF

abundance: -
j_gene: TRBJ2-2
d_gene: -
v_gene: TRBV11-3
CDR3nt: TGTGCCAGCAGCCCTCGGACCGGGACCGGGGAGCTGTTTTTT
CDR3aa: CASSPRTGTGELFF